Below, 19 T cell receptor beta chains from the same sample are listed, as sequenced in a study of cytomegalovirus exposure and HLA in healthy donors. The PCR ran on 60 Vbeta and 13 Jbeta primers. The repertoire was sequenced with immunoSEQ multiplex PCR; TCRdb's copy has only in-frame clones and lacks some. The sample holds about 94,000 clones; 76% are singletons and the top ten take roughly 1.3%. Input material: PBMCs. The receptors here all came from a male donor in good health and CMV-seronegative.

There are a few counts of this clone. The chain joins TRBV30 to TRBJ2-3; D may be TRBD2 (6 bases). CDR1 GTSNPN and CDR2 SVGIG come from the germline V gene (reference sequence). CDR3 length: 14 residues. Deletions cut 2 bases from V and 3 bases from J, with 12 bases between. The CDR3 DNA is TGTGCCTGGAGTAGGGCGGGGTGGACAGATACGCAGTATTTT. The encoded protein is CAWSRAGWTDTQYF.

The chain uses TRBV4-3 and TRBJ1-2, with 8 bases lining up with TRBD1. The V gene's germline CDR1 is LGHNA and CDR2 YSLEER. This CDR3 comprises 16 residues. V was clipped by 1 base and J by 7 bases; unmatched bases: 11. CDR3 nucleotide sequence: TGCGCCAGCAGCCAAGGTTGGGCAGGGGGCCATAGTGGCTACACCTTC. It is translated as CASSQGWAGGHSGYTF.

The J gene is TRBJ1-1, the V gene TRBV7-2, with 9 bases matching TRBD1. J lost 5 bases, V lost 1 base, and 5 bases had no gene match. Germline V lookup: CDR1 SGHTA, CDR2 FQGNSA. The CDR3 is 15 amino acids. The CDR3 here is CASSLVNRGQTEAFF. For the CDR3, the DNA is TGTGCCAGCAGCTTAGTGAACAGGGGGCAAACTGAAGCTTTCTTT.

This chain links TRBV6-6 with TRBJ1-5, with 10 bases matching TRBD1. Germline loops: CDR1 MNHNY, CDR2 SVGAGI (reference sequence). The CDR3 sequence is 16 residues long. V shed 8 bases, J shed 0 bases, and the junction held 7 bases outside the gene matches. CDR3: CASGPGTGDSNQPQHF. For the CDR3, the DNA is TGTGCCAGCGGACCAGGGACAGGGGATAGCAATCAGCCCCAGCATTTT.

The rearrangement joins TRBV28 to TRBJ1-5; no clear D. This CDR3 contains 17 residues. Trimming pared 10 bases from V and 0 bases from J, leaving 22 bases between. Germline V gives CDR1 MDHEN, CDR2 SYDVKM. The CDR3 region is CATRWREGVYSNQPQHF. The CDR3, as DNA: TGTGCCACCCGATGGAGGGAGGGTGTATATAGCAATCAGCCCCAGCATTTT. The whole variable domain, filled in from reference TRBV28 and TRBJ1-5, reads DVKVTQSSRYLVKRTGEKVFLECVQDMDHENMFWYRQDPGLGLRLIYFSYDVKMKEKGDIPEGYSVSREKKERFSLILESASTNQTSMYLCATRWREGVYSNQPQHFGDGTRLSIL.

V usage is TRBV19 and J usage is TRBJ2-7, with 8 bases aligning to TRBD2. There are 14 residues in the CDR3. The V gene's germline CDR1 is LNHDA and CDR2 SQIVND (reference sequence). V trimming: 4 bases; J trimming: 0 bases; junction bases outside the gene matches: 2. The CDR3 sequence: CASSTTSGSYEQYF. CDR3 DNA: TGTGCCAGTAGTACTACTAGCGGCTCCTACGAGCAGTACTTC.

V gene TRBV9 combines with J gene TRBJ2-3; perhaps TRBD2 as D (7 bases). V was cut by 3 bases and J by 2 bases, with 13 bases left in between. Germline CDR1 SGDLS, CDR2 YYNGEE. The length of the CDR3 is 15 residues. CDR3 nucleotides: TGTGCCAGCAGCGCGGGAGCGGGACACACAGATACGCAGTATTTT. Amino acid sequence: CASSAGAGHTDTQYF.

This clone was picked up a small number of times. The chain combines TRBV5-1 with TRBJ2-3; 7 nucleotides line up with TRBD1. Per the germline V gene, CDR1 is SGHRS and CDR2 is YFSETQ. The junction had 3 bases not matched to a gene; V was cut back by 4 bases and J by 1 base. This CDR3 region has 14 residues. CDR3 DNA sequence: TGCGCCAGCAGCAAAGGACAGGGCACAGATACGCAGTATTTT. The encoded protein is CASSKGQGTDTQYF.

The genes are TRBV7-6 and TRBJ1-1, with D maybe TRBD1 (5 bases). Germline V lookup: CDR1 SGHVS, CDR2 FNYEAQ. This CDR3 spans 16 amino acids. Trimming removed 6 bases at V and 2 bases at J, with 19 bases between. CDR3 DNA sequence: TGTGCCAGCAGGCCTATGGGGCCGATGATTAACACTGAAGCTTTCTTT. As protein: CASRPMGPMINTEAFF.

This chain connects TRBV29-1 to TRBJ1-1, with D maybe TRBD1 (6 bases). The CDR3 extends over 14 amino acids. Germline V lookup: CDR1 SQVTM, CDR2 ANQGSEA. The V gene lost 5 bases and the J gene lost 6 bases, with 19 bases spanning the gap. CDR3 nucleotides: TGCAGCGTTAGCCGGGACACCGACTCACCTGAAGCTTTCTTT. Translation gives CSVSRDTDSPEAFF.

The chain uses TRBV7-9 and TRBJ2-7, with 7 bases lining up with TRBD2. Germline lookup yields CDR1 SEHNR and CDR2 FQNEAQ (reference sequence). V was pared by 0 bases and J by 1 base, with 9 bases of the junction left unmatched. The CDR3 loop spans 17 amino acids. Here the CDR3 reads CASSLALGLAESYEQYF. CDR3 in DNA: TGTGCCAGCAGCTTAGCGCTGGGGCTAGCGGAGTCCTACGAGCAGTACTTC.

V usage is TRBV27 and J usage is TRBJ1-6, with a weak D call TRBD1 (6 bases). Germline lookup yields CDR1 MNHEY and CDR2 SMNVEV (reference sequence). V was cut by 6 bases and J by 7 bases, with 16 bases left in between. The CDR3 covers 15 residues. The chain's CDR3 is CASSLEGGLNSPLHF. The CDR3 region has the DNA TGTGCCAGCAGCCTCGAGGGGGGGCTAAATTCACCCCTCCACTTT.

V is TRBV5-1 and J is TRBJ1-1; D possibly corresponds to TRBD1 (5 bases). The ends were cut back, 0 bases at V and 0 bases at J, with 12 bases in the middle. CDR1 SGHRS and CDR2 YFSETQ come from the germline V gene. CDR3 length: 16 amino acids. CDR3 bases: TGCGCCAGCAGCTTGGTTTTGGGGCTCATGAACACTGAAGCTTTCTTT. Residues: CASSLVLGLMNTEAFF.

CDR3 coding DNA: TGTGCCACCAGCACCGGTCGAGGGGGCGGGGAGACCCAGTACTTC. This encodes CATSTGRGGGETQYF. The chain couples TRBV15 to TRBJ2-5; 7 bases are shared with TRBD1. CDR3 length: 15 amino acids. The germline CDR1 and CDR2 sequences are LNHNV and YYDKDF (reference sequence). Trimming removed 4 bases from V and 5 bases from J; junction bases left unmatched: 10.

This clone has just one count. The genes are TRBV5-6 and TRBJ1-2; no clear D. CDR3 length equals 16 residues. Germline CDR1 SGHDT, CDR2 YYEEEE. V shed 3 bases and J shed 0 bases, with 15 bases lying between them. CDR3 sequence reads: CASSSYNSEANYGYTF. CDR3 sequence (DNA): TGTGCCAGCAGCTCCTATAACTCTGAAGCTAACTATGGCTACACCTTC.

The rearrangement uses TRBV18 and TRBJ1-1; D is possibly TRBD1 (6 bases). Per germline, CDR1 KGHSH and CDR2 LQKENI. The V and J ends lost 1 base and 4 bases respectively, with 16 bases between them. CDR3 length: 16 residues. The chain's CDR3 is CASSPLSGTTSTEAFF. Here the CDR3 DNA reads TGTGCCAGCTCACCACTTTCCGGGACAACAAGCACTGAAGCTTTCTTT. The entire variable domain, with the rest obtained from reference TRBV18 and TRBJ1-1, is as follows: NAGVMQNPRHLVRRRGQEARLRCSPMKGHSHVYWYRQLPEEGLKFMVYLQKENIIDESGMPKERFSAEFPKEGPSILRIQQVVRGDSAAYFCASSPLSGTTSTEAFFGQGTRLTVV.

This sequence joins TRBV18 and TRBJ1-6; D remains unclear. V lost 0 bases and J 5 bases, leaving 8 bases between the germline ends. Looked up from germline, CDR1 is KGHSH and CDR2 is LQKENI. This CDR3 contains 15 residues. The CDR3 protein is CASSPPSGNNSPLHF. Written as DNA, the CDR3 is TGTGCCAGCTCACCACCGTCGGGTAATAATTCACCCCTCCACTTT.

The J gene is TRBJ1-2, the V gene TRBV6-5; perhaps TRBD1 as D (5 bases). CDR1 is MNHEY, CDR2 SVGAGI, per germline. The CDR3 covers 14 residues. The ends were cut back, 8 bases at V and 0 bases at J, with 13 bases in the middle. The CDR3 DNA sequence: TGTGCCAGCGGGCAGGGCGTCTCTAACTATGGCTACACCTTC. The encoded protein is CASGQGVSNYGYTF.

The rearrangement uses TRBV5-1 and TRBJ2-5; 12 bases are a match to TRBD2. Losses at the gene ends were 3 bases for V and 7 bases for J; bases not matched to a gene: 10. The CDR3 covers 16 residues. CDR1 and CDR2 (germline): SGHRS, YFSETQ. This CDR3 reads CASSSMTSGGSGTQYF. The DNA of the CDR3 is TGCGCCAGCAGCTCGATGACTAGCGGGGGCAGCGGGACCCAGTACTTC.